This T cell receptor (beta chain) was sequenced for a study of T cells in tumors after PD-1 blockade (dated by TCRdb to about 2019). Looking at the study overall: Patients with prior checkpoint blockade, systemic immunosuppressant use, or recent radiotherapy or other anti-cancer therapy within 4 weeks were excluded. RECIST version 1.1 was used to assess clinical response. On average, tumor samples yielded 26,000 or so TCR templates (range about 554-100,000) and over 5,500 unique clonotypes, about 20-fold deeper than single-cell TCR sequencing. Some patients also continued taking vismodegib 150 mg daily during anti-PD-1 treatment. Paired single-cell RNA and TCR sequencing was performed on site-matched tumors from BCC or SCC patients before and after anti-PD-1 therapy. Patients were treated with either pembrolizumab 200 mg every 3 weeks or cemiplimab 350 mg every 2 weeks.

The paper's findings and limits, for the study overall: Around two fifths of TCR clonotypes from the tumor were detected in blood, and certain novel exhausted tumor clones were present in blood collected before treatment, which suggests recruitment from the periphery. Where the novel T cell clones came from was not determined, and possible sources could include lymphoid organs or rare unexpanded clones inside the tumor or in the tumor periphery. Exhausted CD8+ clones expanded after therapy were mostly novel clonotypes undetected pre-treatment, suggesting clonal replacement rather than reinvigoration of pre-existing clones. Comparisons between pre- and post-treatment samples were the only ones where clonal replacement appeared, with none seen between two pre-treatment samples, a pattern that argues against artifacts from biopsy timing or location.

What the time point label conveys for this sample: first of two post-therapy site-matched biopsies roughly 2 months apart. Tumor biopsies were site-matched, taken from the same primary tumor before and after PD-1 blockade. For bulk TCRbeta sequencing, genomic DNA was extracted from tumor biopsies or peripheral blood, and input amounts ranged from roughly 600 ng to 6,500 ng. Bulk TCRbeta sequencing was performed on remaining biopsy material to increase sensitivity for rare clonotypes compared with single-cell TCR sequencing. All patients had histologically proven advanced or metastatic basal or squamous cell carcinoma and were poor candidates for surgical resection. The basal cell carcinoma cohort comprised 10 or so patients, of whom several had bulk tumor TCR sequencing. Fresh biopsies were taken from the primary tumor site, and part of the biopsy material was kept in RNAlater for exome and bulk TCR sequencing.

The immunoSEQ platform was used to carry out deep TCRbeta sequencing. The authors' pipeline ran thus. For further analysis, only productive rearrangements were exported from the immunoSEQ Analyzer. A two-sided binomial test with a Bonferroni-corrected P below 0.01 was used to identify clones that significantly expanded or contracted between timepoints. T cell phenotypes were assigned to bulk TCRbeta clonotypes by matching the clonotypes to single-cell RNA+TCR-seq clones with the same TCRbeta sequence. Using bulk TCR sequencing data, clone enrichment in tumor was calculated by dividing a clone's tumor frequency by the same clone's PBMC frequency. TCRs were sorted with GLIPH into specificity groups, meaning clusters of distinct TCRs that share CDR3 motifs and likely recognize common antigens. The immuneACCESS repertoire file appears here via TCRdb, limited to in-frame rearrangements. These files lack a portion of the clones; in checked studies, under half of the deficit traces to unresolved V genes, and the cause of the others is not known. The V and J calls and the clone size are those of that table, but D and trimming were determined from the DNA. This sample gives roughly 2,700 clones in total; 70% to 80% of them show up just once. The ten largest clones take up roughly 15% of the sample.

CDR1 and CDR2 were assigned from the germline V gene (reference sequence) as LNHDA and SQIVND. Its CDR3 holds 15 amino acids, cysteine through phenylalanine. Only the CDR3 region is kept as DNA, spanning 45 bases read in frame from base 1. Trimmed from V: 4 bases; trimmed from J: 7 bases; junction bases lacking a gene match: 5. Compared with the rest of its sample, this clone is large (0.1 to 1%). Its target antigen remains unknown. Base qualities are not provided; no much larger clone lies one nucleotide away. The rearrangement combines TRBV19 with TRBJ2-3, with TRBD2 matching 13 junction bases. This TCR came from a human donor with basal cell carcinoma. The input for sequencing was tumor tissue, taken after anti-PD-1 treatment. The bases read TGTGCCAGTAGTACTGGACTAGCGGGGGAAAATACGCAGTATTTT. Its amino acids are CASSTGLAGENTQYF.